The subject of this entry is one TCR beta chain. Its antigen is undetermined. TCR beta cDNA libraries included unique molecular identifiers. Using its own MiXCR run on the PCR reads, TCRdb lists one record per CDR3 protein. The sample comprises 550,000 to 700,000 distinct CDR3 sequences, roughly 45% of which are singletons, and 1.5% to 2% rests with the top ten. This sample was included in a study of post-analysis software for immune sequencing data. Study as a whole: Clinical courses comprised relapsing-remitting, secondary progressive and progressive-relapsing multiple sclerosis. Study outcomes and limitations: Patients had higher frequencies than controls of roughly five TRBV segments, including TRBV5-6, TRBV5-1 and TRBV20-1. Strong same-batch co-clustering of samples appeared with F measure clustering.

Germline-derived CDR1 and CDR2 are KGHDR and SFDVKD. V lost 2 bases and J 15 bases, leaving 13 bases between the germline ends. The CDR3 is 12 residues long. Sequencing was performed on blood. The receptor was isolated from a girl between 10 and 17 years old with multiple sclerosis. The chain carries TRBV24-1 and TRBJ2-1; D is ambiguous. In DNA form, the CDR3 reads TGTGCCACCAGTGATTACCACCCGAGTAGGTTCTTC. This translates into CATSDYHPSRFF.